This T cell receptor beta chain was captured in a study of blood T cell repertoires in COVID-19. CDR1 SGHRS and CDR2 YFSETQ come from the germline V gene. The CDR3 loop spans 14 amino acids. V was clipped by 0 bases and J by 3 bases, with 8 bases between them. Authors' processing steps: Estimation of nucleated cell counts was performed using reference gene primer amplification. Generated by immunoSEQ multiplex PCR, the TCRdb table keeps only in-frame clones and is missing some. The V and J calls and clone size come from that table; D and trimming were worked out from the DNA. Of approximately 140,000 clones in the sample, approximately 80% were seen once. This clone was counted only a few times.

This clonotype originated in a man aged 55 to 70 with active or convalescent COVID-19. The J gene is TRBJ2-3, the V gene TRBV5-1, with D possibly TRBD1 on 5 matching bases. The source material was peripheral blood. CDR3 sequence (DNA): TGCGCCAGCAGCTTGGGACAGATAACAGATACGCAGTATTTT. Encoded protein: CASSLGQITDTQYF.